This TCR beta chain was identified in a study of blood T cell repertoires in COVID-19. Looking at the study overall: Some COVID-19 samples were acute and others convalescent; all came from the United States, Italy and Spain. PBMCs, B-cell-depleted T cells, or T cells were the source of the cDNA or gDNA that made up the material.

In the original processing: It was from reference gene primer amplification that nucleated cell counts were estimated. Measured with immunoSEQ multiplex PCR; TCRdb has only the in-frame clones, and not every one. That table gives V, J and clone size, and the DNA gave D and trimming. The sample records 72,000 or so clones, 80% being singletons. Germline V gene data show CDR1 as LGHDT and CDR2 as YNNKEL (reference sequence). V trimming: 4 bases; J trimming: 3 bases; junction bases outside the gene matches: 5. The CDR3 runs to 15 residues. The sequenced material came from peripheral blood. The clonotype was recovered from a man between 65 and 80 years old who had recovered from COVID-19. V is TRBV3-1 (or the pseudogene TRBV3-2) and J is TRBJ1-4; 7 nucleotides line up with TRBD1. CDR3 loop: CASSLMTGSNEKLFF. The CDR3, as DNA: TGTGCCAGCAGCCTCATGACAGGGTCTAATGAAAAACTGTTTTTT.